A single sample is the source of the 23 T cell receptor beta chains below, sequenced in a study of CD8 T cells in ankylosing spondylitis (dated by TCRdb to 2017 to 2019). Receptors were amplified or captured by 5' RACE. The instrument given in TCRdb is Illumina HiSeq 2500. The raw public reads went through TCRdb reprocessing: fastp at Q25, MiXCR clone calling, in-frame beta chains kept. CDR3 protein duplicates are merged, each entry listing the most common genes and DNA. In this sample the table shows around 150,000 distinct CDR3 sequences, around two fifths of which occur a single time. The ten largest clones take up over 12% of the sample. Sequencing used synovial fluid, either unsorted or a sorted T cell fraction (not recorded which). These receptors were taken from a male donor with ankylosing spondylitis.

The chain combines TRBV3-1 with TRBJ1-1; D ambiguous. The CDR3 is 14 amino acids. From germline, CDR1 is LGHDT and CDR2 YNNKEL (reference sequence). Trimming left V 4 bases short and J 1 base short, with 10 bases between. The CDR3 reads CASSPFGPNTEAFF. CDR3 sequence (DNA): TGTGCCAGCAGCCCCTTCGGCCCGAACACTGAAGCTTTCTTT. The full variable domain, in which reference TRBV3-1 and TRBJ1-1 provide the parts outside the CDR3, is DTAVSQTPKYLVTQMGNDKSIKCEQNLGHDTMYWYKQDSKKFLKIMFSYNNKELIINETVPNRFSPKSPDKAHLNLHINSLELGDSAVYFCASSPFGPNTEAFFGQGTRLTVV.

At least ten counts were recorded for this clonotype. The rearrangement links TRBV4-2 to TRBJ2-3; no definite D call. Per germline, CDR1 LGHNA and CDR2 YNFKEQ. The ends were cut back, 0 bases at V and 0 bases at J, with 13 bases in the middle. The CDR3 is 17 amino acids. The CDR3 here is CASSQDRGTPSTDTQYF. In nucleotides, the CDR3 is TGTGCCAGCAGCCAAGATAGAGGAACTCCCAGCACAGATACGCAGTATTTT.

The rearrangement links TRBV7-9 to TRBJ1-1, with D possibly being TRBD1 (6 bases). The germline V gene encodes CDR1 SEHNR and CDR2 FQNEAQ (reference sequence). The CDR3 runs to 15 residues. Trimming removed 1 base at V and 6 bases at J, with 15 bases between. The chain's CDR3 is CASSLVGGPPAEAFF. For the CDR3, the DNA is TGTGCCAGCAGCTTAGTGGGGGGCCCGCCGGCTGAAGCTTTCTTT.

The rearrangement uses TRBV25-1 and TRBJ2-1; 7 nucleotides agree with TRBD2. The CDR3 consists of 14 residues. Looked up from germline, CDR1 is MGHDK and CDR2 is SYGVNS. After removal of 6 bases from V and 2 bases from J, the junction contained 4 bases not matched to a gene. CDR3 bases: TGTGCCAGCAGATGGGGGGGTCCCTACAATGAGCAGTTCTTC. It is translated as CASRWGGPYNEQFF.

The gene calls are TRBV7-8 and TRBJ1-6; D might be TRBD1 (5 bases). Trimming stripped 2 bases from V and 6 bases from J, with 14 bases between. Germline CDR1 reads SGHVS; CDR2 reads FQNEAQ. The CDR3 is 16 residues long. CDR3 sequence: CASSLIFRDFNSPLHF. The CDR3, as DNA: TGTGCCAGCAGCTTAATTTTCCGGGACTTTAATTCACCCCTCCACTTT.

J is TRBJ2-1 and V is TRBV28; D perhaps matches TRBD1 (6 bases). V dropped 4 bases and J dropped 5 bases, with 15 bases sitting between them. The CDR3 has 15 amino acids. Germline CDR1 reads MDHEN; CDR2 reads SYDVKM. CDR3 sequence (DNA): TGTGCCAGCAGTTCCCCCGGGACATCTGACAATGAGCAGTTCTTC. Translation gives CASSSPGTSDNEQFF.

This chain joins TRBV5-5 and TRBJ2-3, with D possibly being TRBD1 (5 bases). CDR1 is SGHKS and CDR2 is YYEKEE in the germline V gene (reference sequence). Trimming removed 4 bases at V and 0 bases at J, with 15 bases between. This CDR3 has 16 amino acids. In DNA, the CDR3 is TGTGCCAGCAGCAAGCTGCCGACAGCTAGCACAGATACGCAGTATTTT. Protein sequence: CASSKLPTASTDTQYF.

There are many counts of this clonotype. The chain joins TRBV24-1 to TRBJ2-1, with 8 bases matching TRBD2. The V segment lost 5 bases and the J segment 4 bases; nucleotides outside the gene matches: 6. Germline CDR1 is KGHDR and CDR2 is SFDVKD. The CDR3 covers 15 residues. The CDR3 loop is CATSAPPGGYNEQFF. Here the CDR3 DNA reads TGTGCCACCAGTGCTCCGCCGGGGGGGTACAATGAGCAGTTCTTC.

In this sample, this clonotype turned up a few times. This sequence joins TRBV7-3 and TRBJ2-7; 7 positions agree with TRBD2. CDR1 and CDR2 (germline): SGHTA, FQGTGA. The CDR3 runs to 17 residues. V lost 1 base, J lost 1 base, and 10 bases stayed unmatched. CDR3 sequence reads: CASSLKIWLAVSYEQYF. CDR3 nucleotide sequence: TGTGCCAGCAGCTTAAAAATCTGGCTAGCGGTTTCCTACGAGCAGTACTTC.

This clonotype has ten or more counts. This chain links TRBV18 with TRBJ2-7, with 7 bases lining up with TRBD1. V lost 3 bases to trimming and J lost 4 bases; unmatched junction nucleotides: 6. There are 14 residues in the CDR3. In germline, CDR1 is KGHSH, CDR2 LQKENI. The CDR3 reads CASSPRDSQYEQYF. CDR3 bases: TGTGCCAGCTCACCTCGGGACAGCCAGTACGAGCAGTACTTC.

There are a few counts of this clonotype. The V gene is TRBV10-3, the J gene TRBJ2-7; D might be TRBD1 (5 bases). The CDR3 loop spans 14 amino acids. Germline V CDR1 and CDR2: ENHRY, SYGVKD. V gave up 4 bases and J gave up 5 bases, with 15 bases separating them. The CDR3: CAISGVSTANEQYF. CDR3 nucleotides: TGTGCCATCAGTGGGGTATCGACAGCGAACGAGCAGTACTTC.

The chain carries TRBV11-2 and TRBJ2-7; 9 positions match TRBD2. Looked up from germline, CDR1 is SGHAT and CDR2 is FQNNGV. The trim removed 4 bases at V and 1 base at J, leaving 11 bases unmatched. The CDR3 spans 17 residues. CDR3 amino acids: CASSSNPGLATSYEQYF. The CDR3 nucleotides read TGTGCCAGCAGCTCGAACCCTGGACTAGCGACATCCTACGAGCAGTACTTC. Full variable domain (missing parts from reference TRBV11-2 and TRBJ2-7): EAGVAQSPRYKIIEKRQSVAFWCNPISGHATLYWYQQILGQGPKLLIQFQNNGVVDDSQLPKDRFSAERLKGVDSTLKIQPAKLEDSAVYLCASSSNPGLATSYEQYFGPGTRLTVT.

This rearrangement joins TRBV5-1 to TRBJ2-1, with TRBD2 identical over 12 bases. V trimming: 3 bases; J trimming: 5 bases; junction bases outside the gene matches: 6. Germline CDR1 reads SGHRS; CDR2 reads YFSETQ. The CDR3 is 16 residues long. The chain's CDR3 is CASSSLAGGPDNEQFF. The CDR3 DNA reads TGCGCCAGCAGCTCGCTAGCGGGGGGGCCGGACAATGAGCAGTTCTTC. Drawing the rest from reference TRBV5-1 and TRBJ2-1, the complete variable domain is KAGVTQTPRYLIKTRGQQVTLSCSPISGHRSVSWYQQTPGQGLQFLFEYFSETQRNKGNFPGRFSGRQFSNSRSEMNVSTLELGDSALYLCASSSLAGGPDNEQFFGPGTRLTVL.

V usage is TRBV18 and J usage is TRBJ2-3; a weak D match, TRBD1 (6 bases). V lost 0 bases, J lost 0 bases, and 10 bases lay in between. The CDR3 runs to 16 residues. The germline CDR1 and CDR2 sequences are KGHSH and LQKENI. This chain's CDR3 is CASSPPDRSSTDTQYF. The CDR3 nucleotides are TGTGCCAGCTCACCACCGGACAGATCCAGCACAGATACGCAGTATTTT.

The chain employs TRBV29-1 and TRBJ2-2; 9 bases agree with TRBD2. V was clipped by 6 bases and J by 5 bases; unmatched bases: 10. The CDR3 length is 15 residues. The germline V gene encodes CDR1 SQVTM and CDR2 ANQGSEA. Here the CDR3 reads CSVPRVAGETGELFF. CDR3 DNA sequence: TGCAGCGTCCCCCGGGTAGCGGGAGAGACCGGGGAGCTGTTTTTT.

The chain combines TRBV6-5 with TRBJ2-1; D gene ambiguous. CDR1 is MNHEY and CDR2 is SVGAGI in the germline V gene. V lost 5 bases, J lost 0 bases, and 5 bases lay in between. The CDR3 contains 13 residues. CDR3 sequence (DNA): TGTGCCAGCAGTACTTCCTCCTACAATGAGCAGTTCTTC. It translates to CASSTSSYNEQFF.

This chain joins TRBV4-3 and TRBJ1-1; 8 bases line up with TRBD1. The V gene end was trimmed by 2 bases and the J gene end by 3 bases; junction bases not matched to a gene: 2. Germline assignment: CDR1 LGHNA and CDR2 YSLEER. The CDR3 length is 14 residues. The chain's CDR3 is CASSQQGAYTEAFF. The CDR3 nucleotides are TGCGCCAGCAGCCAACAGGGGGCTTACACTGAAGCTTTCTTT.

The V gene is TRBV28, the J gene TRBJ2-7, with 10 bases aligning to TRBD2. The CDR3 has 18 amino acids. Looked up from germline, CDR1 is MDHEN and CDR2 is SYDVKM. V lost 6 bases, J lost 6 bases, and 20 bases stayed unmatched. CDR3 protein: CASSLTPKPGLASCEQYF. DNA for the CDR3: TGTGCCAGCAGCTTAACCCCAAAACCGGGACTAGCGTCTTGCGAGCAGTACTTC.

This clonotype was detected once. The rearrangement links TRBV27 to TRBJ1-6; D not certain. CDR1 and CDR2 from the germline V gene are MNHEY and SMNVEV (reference sequence). Trimming removed 8 bases from V and 6 bases from J, with 14 bases in between. This CDR3 has 14 amino acids. This CDR3 reads CASAPLGVNSPLHF. The CDR3 DNA follows: TGTGCCAGCGCTCCCCTTGGGGTTAATTCACCCCTCCACTTT.

This chain links TRBV29-1 with TRBJ2-3; D call uncertain. V dropped 1 base and J dropped 0 bases, with 14 bases sitting between them. The length of the CDR3 is 16 residues. The germline CDR1 and CDR2 sequences are SQVTM and ANQGSEA. The CDR3 DNA follows: TGCAGCGTTGAAGCGAGTATTACCACTAGCACAGATACGCAGTATTTT. It encodes CSVEASITTSTDTQYF.

The chain uses TRBV6-5 and TRBJ2-7, with 7 bases identical to TRBD1. V gave up 2 bases and J gave up 4 bases; unmatched junction bases: 11. The CDR3 covers 16 residues. Germline V lookup: CDR1 MNHEY, CDR2 SVGAGI. DNA of the CDR3: TGTGCCAGCAGTTACAATTTGAGGCAGGGGGAGTACGAGCAGTACTTC. Amino acids: CASSYNLRQGEYEQYF.

The chain recombines TRBV6-2 or TRBV6-3 with TRBJ1-2; TRBD1 might be the D (5 bases). Germline assignment: CDR1 MNHEY and CDR2 SVGEGT. Trimming took 2 bases from V and 8 from J, leaving 18 bases between them. The CDR3 has 15 residues. The CDR3 nucleotides read TGTGCCAGCAGTTACGACGCCGAGGGGATAGGCGGCTACACCTTC. Translating gives CASSYDAEGIGGYTF.

The J gene is TRBJ1-2, the V gene TRBV2, with 7 bases lining up with TRBD1. Per the germline V gene, CDR1 is SNHLY and CDR2 is FYNNEI. J lost 4 bases, V lost 6 bases, and 8 bases had no gene match. The CDR3 covers 14 residues. As DNA, the CDR3 is TGTGCCAGCAGCCATGACAGGGACATCTATGGCTACACCTTC. Its translation is CASSHDRDIYGYTF. Variable domain in full (rest from reference TRBV2 and TRBJ1-2): EPEVTQTPSHQVTQMGQEVILRCVPISNHLYFYWYRQILGQKVEFLVSFYNNEISEKSEIFDDQFSVERPDGSNFTLKIRSTKLEDSAMYFCASSHDRDIYGYTFGSGTRLTVV.